These T cell receptor beta chains were read from a single sample in a study of T-cell memory formation after mild COVID-19. In TCRdb, the 5' RACE reads were re-called with MiXCR into one record per CDR3 protein. This sample carries 450,000 or so distinct CDR3 sequences, around 20% of them seen once, and the ten largest clones take around 9.2%. The sequencing input was PBMCs or a T cell subset sorted from them (not recorded which). The receptor set was obtained from an adult woman who had mild COVID-19 (a few samples of this study predate the infection). Cell type and time point are not known. Both conserved end residues are part of each CDR3.

j_call v_call cdr3_aa
TRBJ2-3 TRBV5-1 CASSLDRGLGTDTQYF
TRBJ2-7 TRBV25-1 CASSRDSPFYEQYF
TRBJ2-3 TRBV18 CASSPLRGTNTDTQYF
TRBJ1-5 TRBV29-1 CSVESGGGQPQHF
TRBJ2-1 TRBV7-9 CASSLSLTGHEQFF
TRBJ1-2 TRBV20-1 CSAVNYGYTF
TRBJ2-3 TRBV4-2 CASSQAGGPTDTQYF
TRBJ2-5 TRBV9 CASSVGASGRQETQYF
TRBJ2-2 TRBV7-9 CASSFSSGATGELFF
TRBJ2-1 TRBV5-1 CASSLAELAGTDEQFF
TRBJ2-6 TRBV2 CASSIGASGANVLTF
TRBJ2-1 TRBV7-8 CASSPRSGRPHNEQFF
TRBJ1-2 TRBV9 CASSVGGIGTNYGYTF
TRBJ2-5 TRBV12-3/TRBV12-4 CASSEPAGGLETQYF
TRBJ2-1 TRBV29-1 CSVDSSEQFF
TRBJ2-3 TRBV2 CASSANEGSTRAQYF
TRBJ1-5 TRBV21-1 CASSSCGTGDQPQHF
TRBJ1-2 TRBV6-2/TRBV6-3 CASSKPVLDRGIYYGYTF
TRBJ2-4 TRBV20-1 CSAREPGVLKNIQYF
TRBJ2-1 TRBV15 CATSEGLADNEQFF
TRBJ1-5 TRBV7-8 CASSLRPAGGKDNQPQHF
TRBJ1-3 TRBV3-1 CASSQAVISGNTIYF
TRBJ2-7 TRBV13 CASSSGRSYEQYF
TRBJ1-2 TRBV12-3/TRBV12-4 CASTPDGSYGYTF
TRBJ2-1 TRBV2 CATGEQNNEQFF
TRBJ2-2 TRBV6-2/TRBV6-3 CASSYTTGLAQTGELFF
TRBJ1-2 TRBV7-2 CASSLGVSDYGYTF
TRBJ1-1 TRBV7-9 CASSLLGPMNTEAFF
TRBJ2-3 TRBV4-1 CASSQDGTKGSDTQYF
TRBJ2-5 TRBV27 CASTWTSPWEGETQYF
TRBJ2-1 TRBV12-3/TRBV12-4 CATSSQRARNEQFF
TRBJ2-2 TRBV29-1 CSVEVNTGELFF
TRBJ2-3 TRBV11-2 CASSQNRDTQYF
TRBJ2-3 TRBV20-1 CSAIPSGRDTQYF
TRBJ2-3 TRBV6-5 CASSYSSGSGILTDTQYF
TRBJ1-2 TRBV12-3/TRBV12-4 CASSFSPATVVSGYTF
TRBJ2-7 TRBV29-1 CSVEQGDSYEQYF
TRBJ1-2 TRBV30 CAWSADSNYGYTF
TRBJ2-7 TRBV12-3/TRBV12-4 CASSKRLAGGEQYF
TRBJ2-1 TRBV24-1 CATSDQGLAGGNNEQFF
TRBJ1-6 TRBV5-5 CASSLISGGNSPLHF
TRBJ2-2 TRBV3-1 CASSDQGIGELFF
TRBJ1-5 TRBV20-1 CSARPHNQPQHF
TRBJ1-3 TRBV10-3 CAISGEGNTIYF
TRBJ1-1 TRBV29-1 CSGRTLNTEAFF
TRBJ1-2 TRBV5-5 CASSNSGQPYGYTF
TRBJ1-2 TRBV12-3/TRBV12-4 CASSLTGASGYTF
TRBJ1-1 TRBV20-1 CSARVGDTVNTEAFF
TRBJ1-6 TRBV7-9 CASSSGGSNNSPLHF
TRBJ1-3 TRBV5-1 CASSLRQGAIGNTIYF
TRBJ1-3 TRBV12-3/TRBV12-4 CASSVPARSSGNTIYF
TRBJ1-1 TRBV6-4 CVPLPGQGAVDTEAFF